This TCR beta chain was profiled in a study of cytotoxic CD8 clonotypes in ibrutinib-treated CLL. The wider study: Mean values per sample were a few hundred thousand productive templates and 93,000 or so productive rearrangements. Study-wide points: Baseline clonality, higher than in age-matched healthy donors, tracked circulating CD8+ T-cell counts.

Comment on this clone: No antigen is known for it.

For TCR beta libraries, 1.5 to 2 micrograms of genomic DNA were obtained from cryopreserved PBMCs. Sequencing was performed with immunoSEQ multiplex PCR; in TCRdb, only in-frame clones are kept and a portion is missing. Of about 200,000 clones in the sample, more than 75% were seen once. V was trimmed by 7 bases and J by 8 bases, leaving 17 bases between them. The CDR3 consists of 14 residues. Germline V gene data show CDR1 as MNHNS and CDR2 as SASEGT. The material was PBMCs, obtained after 12 months of ibrutinib treatment. The chain links TRBV6-1 to TRBJ1-4, with D possibly matching TRBD1 (6 bases). The sequence came from a human donor with chronic lymphocytic leukemia. In DNA, the CDR3 is TGTGCCAGCACCCCCGGGGACAAGGGGGAAAAACTGTTTTTT. Protein sequence: CASTPGDKGEKLFF.